This T cell receptor (beta chain) is drawn from a study of tissue T cells after allogeneic stem cell transplantation. The CDR3 has 15 amino acids. After removal of 4 bases from V and 4 bases from J, the junction contained 5 bases not matched to a gene. From germline, CDR1 is SGHDN and CDR2 FVKESK. Some clones are missing from TCRdb's copy, which holds only in-frame ones; the method was immunoSEQ multiplex PCR. Seen here are about 10,000 clones, roughly 60% observed once, and the top ten hold 9.6%. Points on this clone: Its antigen remains unidentified.

Study results and limitations: Anatomically similar tissues had similar TCR repertoires within each patient.

GI sites, liver, skin and spleen were taken after median 9.75 post-mortem hours. The chain has TRBV14 and TRBJ2-1, with 9 bases aligning to TRBD2. The specimen comprised tissue from the jejunum, sampled at autopsy. The TCR comes from a woman aged 18-49 years with breast cancer. The chain's CDR3 is CASSRGTSYYNEQFF. CDR3 in DNA: TGTGCCAGCAGCCGGGGGACTAGCTATTACAATGAGCAGTTCTTC.